The 22 T cell receptor beta chains below all came from one sample that was sequenced in a study of read filtering for tumor transcriptome and immune sequencing. From roughly 0.4 ug of RNA, a library with molecular barcoded alpha/delta and beta/gamma adaptors was made. TCRdb used MiXCR to reprocess the reads, holding one entry per CDR3 protein. Of 50,000 to 65,000 distinct CDR3 sequences in the sample, roughly a fifth were seen once. The sequenced material came from a population of CD138-negative cells sorted from bone marrow. These receptors originate from a donor at least 40 years old with multiple myeloma.

Turning to this clonotype: This could be a read error, since a much larger clone is one nucleotide away. The chain employs TRBV9 and TRBJ1-1, with D perhaps matching TRBD1 (5 bases). The CDR3 loop spans 11 amino acids. Germline V gene sequence: CDR1 SGDLS, CDR2 YYNGEE. CDR3 in amino acids: CASGVRTEAFF. The CDR3 DNA reads as TGTGCCAGCGGCGTTCGGACAGAAGCTTTCTTT.

Remarks on this clonotype: A clone one base away is much larger, so this may be a read error. This sequence joins TRBV7-3 and TRBJ2-1; 10 positions match TRBD1. CDR3 length: 15 residues. Germline CDR1 and CDR2: SGHTA and FQGTGA. The CDR3 loop is CASSPGTGAYNVQFF. The CDR3 DNA is TGTGCCAGCAGCCCCGGGACAGGGGCCTACAATGTGCAGTTCTTC.

The sample holds many counts of this clonotype. The chain links TRBV20-1 to TRBJ1-1; D unresolved. This CDR3 has 12 residues. The germline V gene encodes CDR1 DFQATT and CDR2 SNEGSKA (reference sequence). V was trimmed by 3 bases and J by 1 base, leaving 6 bases between them. CDR3 region: CSASGPNTEAFF. In DNA form, the CDR3 reads TGCAGTGCTAGCGGACCGAACACTGAAGCTTTCTTT.

This clonotype was detected a few times. The chain recombines TRBV5-1 with TRBJ2-1; TRBD1 might be the D (5 bases). The length of the CDR3 is 13 residues. In germline, CDR1 is SGHRS, CDR2 YFSETQ. V was clipped by 2 bases and J by 7 bases, with 10 bases between them. CDR3 region: CASSFLPGNEQFF. The CDR3 DNA is TGCGCCAGCAGCTTTTTACCAGGGAATGAGCAGTTCTTC.

In its sample, this clonotype was seen many times. The chain has TRBV7-9 and TRBJ1-4; perhaps TRBD1 as D (5 bases). This CDR3 is built from 14 residues. From germline, CDR1 is SEHNR and CDR2 FQNEAQ (reference sequence). Trimming took 2 bases from V and 8 from J, leaving 12 bases between them. The CDR3: CASSLWDRDEKLFF. CDR3 bases: TGTGCCAGCAGCTTATGGGACCGAGACGAAAAACTGTTTTTT.

A remark on this clonotype: One end of the junction varies from germline; a read error may be responsible. The V call is TRBV25-1, the J call TRBJ2-1; tentative D call: TRBD1 (6 bases). This CDR3 is built from 16 residues. CDR1 and CDR2 from the germline V gene are MGHDK and SYGVNS. The CDR3 region has the DNA TGTGCCAGCAGCTACGACAGGTCTAGCCCCTACAACGAGCAGTTCTTC. It translates to CASSYDRSSPYNEQFF.

Many counts were recorded for this clonotype. The V gene is TRBV20-1, the J gene TRBJ1-2; D is uncertain. With 5 bases removed from V and 3 bases from J, the gap between germline ends came to 10 bases. In germline, CDR1 is DFQATT, CDR2 SNEGSKA (reference sequence). The CDR3 has 12 amino acids. The CDR3 loop is CSALPWDYGYTF. The CDR3 DNA reads as TGCAGTGCTTTACCGTGGGACTATGGCTACACCTTC.

Notes on this clonotype: This may arise from a read error, as a much more abundant clone is one base away. The gene calls are TRBV5-1 and TRBJ1-1; D gene unclear. The CDR3 length is 15 residues. In germline, CDR1 is SGHRS, CDR2 YFSETQ. The CDR3 DNA follows: TGCGCCAGCAGCTTGGTGCGGTCCGGGAACACTGAAGCTCTCTTT. Protein sequence: CASSLVRSGNTEALF.

This clonotype was detected ten times or more. The V call is TRBV7-2, the J call TRBJ2-5, with TRBD2 as a possible D gene (5 bases). The germline V gene has CDR1 SGHTA and CDR2 FQGNSA. V was shortened by 2 bases and J by 5 bases, with 15 bases between the two germline ends. The CDR3 sequence is 15 residues long. CDR3 sequence: CASSLMGKSGETQYF. CDR3 bases: TGTGCCAGCAGCTTAATGGGGAAATCGGGGGAGACCCAGTACTTC. Supplemented by reference TRBV7-2 and TRBJ2-5, the full variable domain reads GAGVSQSPSNKVTEKGKDVELRCDPISGHTALYWYRQSLGQGLEFLIYFQGNSAPDKSGLPSDRFSAERTGGSVSTLTIQRTQQEDSAVYLCASSLMGKSGETQYFGPGTRLLVL.

In regard to this clonotype: A far larger clone is a single base away, which makes a read error likely. The chain joins TRBV11-2 to TRBJ1-4; a possible D gene is TRBD1 (5 bases). With the DNA end fitting TRBJ2-3 better, the J assignment may be wrong. Germline CDR1 SGHAT, CDR2 FQNNGV. CDR3 length: 12 residues. The CDR3 sequence is CASNLGQGSQYF. The CDR3 nucleotides read TGTGCCAGCAACCTAGGGCAGGGTTCGCAGTATTTT.

This clonotype was seen many times. This chain connects TRBV6-2 or TRBV6-3 to TRBJ1-1, with 8 positions matching TRBD1. The CDR3 contains 17 residues. V lost 1 base and J lost 4; bases outside the gene matches: 11. Germline V gene lookup returns CDR1 MNHEY and CDR2 SVGEGT. CDR3 region: CASSYLGRGRGSTEAFF. The DNA for the CDR3 is TGTGCCAGCAGTTACTTAGGCAGGGGGCGCGGGAGCACTGAAGCTTTCTTT.

Many counts were recorded for this clonotype. The rearrangement links TRBV4-1 to TRBJ2-3; 15 bases map to TRBD2. Per germline, CDR1 MGHRA and CDR2 YSYEKL. The CDR3 contains 17 residues. The V and J ends lost 3 bases and 5 bases, in that order; junction bases with no gene match: 6. The CDR3 reads CASSHLGLAGGIDTQYF. The CDR3 DNA reads as TGCGCCAGCAGCCACCTAGGACTAGCGGGGGGGATAGATACGCAGTATTTT.

The sample holds many counts of this clonotype. V and J are TRBV12-5 and TRBJ2-3; no clear D gene. Germline V gives CDR1 LGHNT, CDR2 FRNRAP. This CDR3 region has 11 residues. V lost 3 bases, J lost 6 bases, and 4 bases lay in between. The CDR3 protein is CASGFSDTQYF. The CDR3 region has the DNA TGTGCTAGTGGTTTTTCGGATACGCAGTATTTT.

This clonotype was detected many times. The chain combines TRBV10-3 with TRBJ1-1; 7 nucleotides agree with TRBD1. Trimming took 8 bases from V and 1 from J; bases not matched to a gene: 1. CDR3 size: 12 residues. The germline V gene encodes CDR1 ENHRY and CDR2 SYGVKD. The CDR3 DNA sequence: TGTGCCATCCGACAGGGGAACACTGAAGCTTTCTTT. Its translation is CAIRQGNTEAFF.

There are many counts of this clonotype. V gene TRBV20-1 combines with J gene TRBJ2-1; no firm D call. With 6 bases removed from V and 5 bases from J, the gap between germline ends came to 14 bases. Germline-derived CDR1 and CDR2 are DFQATT and SNEGSKA (reference sequence). The CDR3 totals 13 residues. For the CDR3, the DNA is TGCAGTGCCAGGCGGCTCCTCGACAATGAGCAGTTCTTC. It is translated as CSARRLLDNEQFF.

This clonotype showed up just a few times. The chain recombines TRBV24-1 with TRBJ2-3; 8 bases fit TRBD2. CDR1 KGHDR and CDR2 SFDVKD come from the germline V gene. The CDR3 extends over 13 amino acids. With 9 bases clipped from V and 1 base from J, the junction kept 2 bases outside the gene matches. CDR3 in DNA: TGTGCCACCGCGACTAGCGGCACAGATACGCAGTATTTT. This encodes CATATSGTDTQYF.

V gene TRBV24-1 combines with J gene TRBJ1-5; D uncertain. Germline V CDR1 and CDR2: KGHDR, SFDVKD. Trimming pared 4 bases from V and 7 bases from J, leaving 19 bases between. The CDR3 has 16 amino acids. The CDR3 protein is CATSDSGGGRGQPQHF. CDR3 sequence (DNA): TGTGCCACCAGTGACTCCGGCGGAGGGCGGGGACAGCCCCAGCATTTT.

This clonotype was seen a handful of times. This chain connects TRBV15 to TRBJ1-5, with 7 positions matching TRBD1. The ends lost 0 bases at V and 7 bases at J; junction bases unmatched: 3. This CDR3 region has 14 residues. The V gene's germline CDR1 is LNHNV and CDR2 YYDKDF (reference sequence). DNA of the CDR3: TGTGCCACCAGCAGAGAACAGGGGCCCCAGCCCCAGCATTTT. Translating it yields CATSREQGPQPQHF. Together with reference TRBV15 and TRBJ1-5, the CDR3 gives the full variable domain: DAMVIQNPRYQVTQFGKPVTLSCSQTLNHNVMYWYQQKSSQAPKLLFHYYDKDFNNEADTPDNFQSRRPNTSFCFLDIRSPGLGDTAMYLCATSREQGPQPQHFGDGTRLSIL.

This clonotype was seen a handful of times. The junction departs from germline at one end; a sequencing error may be responsible. This chain connects TRBV20-1 to TRBJ1-1, with D unresolved. Germline loops: CDR1 DFQATT, CDR2 SNEGSKA (reference sequence). This CDR3 has 12 amino acids. CDR3 amino acids: CSAGDKYTEAFF. The CDR3 DNA reads as TGCAGTGCTGGAGACAAATACACTGAAGCTTTCTTT.

This clonotype has at least ten counts. The rearrangement uses TRBV29-1 and TRBJ2-7; D is undetermined. The CDR3 spans 12 residues. Trimming took 6 bases from V and 4 from J, leaving 13 bases between them. The germline CDR1 and CDR2 sequences are SQVTM and ANQGSEA. The DNA of the CDR3 is TGCAGCGTAGTGCGAGGTACATACGAGCAGTACTTC. It codes for CSVVRGTYEQYF.

This clonotype was detected ten times or more. The gene calls are TRBV7-8 and TRBJ2-1, with D perhaps TRBD2 (6 bases). Trimming left V 5 bases short and J 0 bases short, with 17 bases between. The CDR3 is made up of 17 amino acids. Germline values: CDR1 SGHVS, CDR2 FQNEAQ. The CDR3 spells CASSHLGGTYSYNEQFF. The CDR3 DNA sequence: TGTGCCAGCAGCCACTTGGGCGGGACGTACTCCTACAATGAGCAGTTCTTC.

This clonotype was found many times. The genes are TRBV5-6 and TRBJ2-1, with TRBD1 identical over 11 bases. This CDR3 region has 17 residues. J was trimmed by 4 bases and V by 0 bases; bases with no gene match: 6. Germline values: CDR1 SGHDT, CDR2 YYEEEE. CDR3 sequence reads: CASSLVVGQGAYNEQFF. CDR3 nucleotides: TGTGCCAGCAGCTTGGTTGTTGGACAGGGGGCGTACAATGAGCAGTTCTTC.